The T cell receptor beta chain under discussion was sequenced for a study of fetal regulatory T cell absence and autoimmunity. Study summary: Without clinical diabetes, IPEX patients showed exocrine pancreas autoimmunity. Study-wide results and limits: In IPEX, the enrichment was taken to support antigen-driven autoimmunity before birth. Compared with cord blood, pancreas showed oligoclonal TCR enrichment, some clones over 100-fold.

Details on this clone: Its antigen is unidentified.

The data were produced by immunoSEQ multiplex PCR, yet TCRdb's version contains in-frame clones alone and is incomplete. Among 85,000 to 100,000 clones listed, approximately 79% were seen once. This clonotype was sampled from a male donor with IPEX syndrome. Sequences were obtained from pancreas tissue.

In nucleotides, the CDR3 is TGTGCCAGCAGAGAGAACTATGGCTACACCTTC. Its protein is CASRENYGYTF. J is TRBJ1-2 and V is TRBV6-1; D unclear. The CDR3 spans 11 residues. With 6 bases removed from V and 2 bases from J, the gap between germline ends came to 4 bases. Germline V CDR1 and CDR2: MNHNS, SASEGT.